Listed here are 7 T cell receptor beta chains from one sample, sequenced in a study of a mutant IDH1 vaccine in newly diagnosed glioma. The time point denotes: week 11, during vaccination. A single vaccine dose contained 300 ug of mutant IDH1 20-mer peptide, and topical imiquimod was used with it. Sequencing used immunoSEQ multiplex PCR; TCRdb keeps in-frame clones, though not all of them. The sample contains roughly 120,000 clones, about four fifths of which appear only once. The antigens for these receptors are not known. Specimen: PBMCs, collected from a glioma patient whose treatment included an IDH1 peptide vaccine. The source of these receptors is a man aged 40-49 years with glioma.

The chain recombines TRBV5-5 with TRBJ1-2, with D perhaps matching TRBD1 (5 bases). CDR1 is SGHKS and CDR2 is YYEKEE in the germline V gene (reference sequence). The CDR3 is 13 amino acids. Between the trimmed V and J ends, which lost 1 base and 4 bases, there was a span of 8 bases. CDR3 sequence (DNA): TGTGCCAGCAGCTTGCAAGGGACCTATGGCTACACCTTC. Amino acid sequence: CASSLQGTYGYTF.

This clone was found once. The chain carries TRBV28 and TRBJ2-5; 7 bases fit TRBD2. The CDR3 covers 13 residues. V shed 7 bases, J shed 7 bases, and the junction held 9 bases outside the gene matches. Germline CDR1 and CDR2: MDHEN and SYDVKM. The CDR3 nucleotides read TGTGCCAGCACCCTCGGGGGGACGTGGACCCAGTACTTC. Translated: CASTLGGTWTQYF. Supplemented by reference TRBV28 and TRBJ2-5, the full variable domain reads DVKVTQSSRYLVKRTGEKVFLECVQDMDHENMFWYRQDPGLGLRLIYFSYDVKMKEKGDIPEGYSVSREKKERFSLILESASTNQTSMYLCASTLGGTWTQYFGPGTRLLVL.

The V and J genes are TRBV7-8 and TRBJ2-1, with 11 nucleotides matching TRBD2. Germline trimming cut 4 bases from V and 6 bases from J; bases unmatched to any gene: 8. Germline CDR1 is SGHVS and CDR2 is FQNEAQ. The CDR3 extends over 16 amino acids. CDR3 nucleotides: TGTGCCAGCAGCTCATCTAACCTAGCGGGAGGCAATGAGCAGTTCTTC. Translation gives CASSSSNLAGGNEQFF.

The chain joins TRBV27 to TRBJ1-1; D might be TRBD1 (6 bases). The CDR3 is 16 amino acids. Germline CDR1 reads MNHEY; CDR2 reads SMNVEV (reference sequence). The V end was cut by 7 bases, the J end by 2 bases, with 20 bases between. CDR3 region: CASTTQWGAPNTEAFF. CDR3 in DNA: TGTGCCAGCACTACCCAGTGGGGGGCTCCTAACACTGAAGCTTTCTTT.

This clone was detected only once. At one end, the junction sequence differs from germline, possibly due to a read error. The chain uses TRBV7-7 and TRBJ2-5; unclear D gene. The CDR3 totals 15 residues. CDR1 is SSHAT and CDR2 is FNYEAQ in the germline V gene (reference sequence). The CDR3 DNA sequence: TGTGCTAGCAGCTCCTACCAGACGGAACAAGAGACCCAGTACTTC. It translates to CASSSYQTEQETQYF.

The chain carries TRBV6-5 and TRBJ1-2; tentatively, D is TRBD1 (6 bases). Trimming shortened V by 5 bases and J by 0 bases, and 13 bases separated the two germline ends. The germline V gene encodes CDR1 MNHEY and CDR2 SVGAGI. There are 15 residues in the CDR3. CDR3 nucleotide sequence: TGTGCCAGCAGTCCCACAGGGACGTCTAACTATGGCTACACCTTC. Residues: CASSPTGTSNYGYTF.

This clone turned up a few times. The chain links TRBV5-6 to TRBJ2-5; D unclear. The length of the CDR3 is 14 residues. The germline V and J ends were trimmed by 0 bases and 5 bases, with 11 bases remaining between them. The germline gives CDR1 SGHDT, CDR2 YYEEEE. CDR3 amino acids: CASSLEGISETQYF. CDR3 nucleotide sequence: TGTGCCAGCAGCTTGGAGGGTATTAGCGAGACCCAGTACTTC.